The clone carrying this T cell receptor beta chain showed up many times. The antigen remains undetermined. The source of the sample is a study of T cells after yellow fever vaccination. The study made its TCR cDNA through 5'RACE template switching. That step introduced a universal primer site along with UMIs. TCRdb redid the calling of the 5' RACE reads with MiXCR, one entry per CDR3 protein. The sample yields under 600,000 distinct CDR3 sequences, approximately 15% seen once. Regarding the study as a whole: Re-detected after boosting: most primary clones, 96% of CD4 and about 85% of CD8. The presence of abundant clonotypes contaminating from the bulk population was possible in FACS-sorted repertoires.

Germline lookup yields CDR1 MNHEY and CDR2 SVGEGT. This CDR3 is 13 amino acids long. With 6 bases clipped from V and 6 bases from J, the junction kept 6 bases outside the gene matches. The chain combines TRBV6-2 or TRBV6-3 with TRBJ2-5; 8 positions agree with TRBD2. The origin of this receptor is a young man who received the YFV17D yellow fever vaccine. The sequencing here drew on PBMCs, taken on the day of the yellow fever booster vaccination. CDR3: CASSQSGSQTQYF. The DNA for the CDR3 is TGTGCCAGCAGCCAAAGCGGGAGCCAGACCCAGTACTTC.